Below are 18 T cell receptor beta chains sequenced from a single sample in a study of shared clonotypes between healthy human individuals. Repertoires were generated with immunoSEQ multiplex PCR, while TCRdb's copy carries only in-frame clones and drops some. The data show hundreds of thousands of clones, with about 97% seen just once and approximately 0.057% held by the top ten. The sequenced sample was naive CD4+ T cells sorted from blood. Sample subset: CD45RA+ positively selected. These receptors were collected from a woman aged 25 to 39 in good health.

V is TRBV10-3 and J is TRBJ1-3; D remains ambiguous. The length of the CDR3 is 13 residues. Germline loops: CDR1 ENHRY, CDR2 SYGVKD. The V end lost 2 bases, the J end lost 2 bases, and 4 bases lay between the germline ends. The CDR3 sequence: CAISETAGNTIYF. CDR3 DNA: TGTGCCATCAGTGAGACAGCTGGAAACACCATATATTTT.

Here the CDR3 DNA reads TGTGCCAGCAGGGCCGGGACTGCCGGTATGCAGTACTTC. Amino acid sequence: CASRAGTAGMQYF. The chain uses TRBV6-5 and TRBJ2-7, with D perhaps TRBD2 (6 bases). Germline loops: CDR1 MNHEY, CDR2 SVGAGI. CDR3 size: 13 residues. V was cut by 6 bases and J by 9 bases, with 18 bases left in between.

The J gene is TRBJ1-1, the V gene TRBV27, with TRBD1 matching 10 bases. Germline V gene data show CDR1 as MNHEY and CDR2 as SMNVEV (reference sequence). CDR3 length: 16 residues. V shed 6 bases and J 4 bases; nucleotides not matched to a gene: 11. As DNA, the CDR3 is TGTGCCAGCAGCCCAAGGACAGGGGGTTTGATCACTGAAGCTTTCTTT. It codes for CASSPRTGGLITEAFF.

As regards this clone: Other DNA sequences from this sample encode an identical CDR3 as well. The chain has TRBV18 and TRBJ1-5; perhaps TRBD1 as D (5 bases). The CDR3 has 12 amino acids. The germline V and J ends were trimmed by 4 bases and 7 bases, with 8 bases remaining between them. CDR1 KGHSH and CDR2 LQKENI come from the germline V gene. CDR3 sequence: CASSRGDQPQHF. CDR3 nucleotide sequence: TGTGCCAGCTCACGGGGGGACCAGCCCCAGCATTTT.

The chain combines TRBV6-1 with TRBJ1-4; D not certain. The germline CDR1 and CDR2 sequences are MNHNS and SASEGT. Trimming removed 3 bases at V and 4 bases at J, with 12 bases between. This CDR3 has 15 residues. The DNA of the CDR3 is TGTGCCAGCAGTGATAATCCGAGATATAATGAAAAACTGTTTTTT. Amino acid sequence: CASSDNPRYNEKLFF.

This rearrangement joins TRBV18 to TRBJ2-7; 9 nucleotides line up with TRBD1. In germline, CDR1 is KGHSH, CDR2 LQKENI. This CDR3 contains 15 residues. V was clipped by 0 bases and J by 6 bases; unmatched bases: 6. CDR3 region: CASSPPATGGSEQYF. CDR3 nucleotides: TGTGCCAGCTCACCACCCGCGACAGGGGGTTCCGAGCAGTACTTC. The full variable domain, with the rest looked up from reference TRBV18 and TRBJ2-7, is NAGVMQNPRHLVRRRGQEARLRCSPMKGHSHVYWYRQLPEEGLKFMVYLQKENIIDESGMPKERFSAEFPKEGPSILRIQQVVRGDSAAYFCASSPPATGGSEQYFGPGTRLTVT.

This sequence joins TRBV18 and TRBJ1-1; possibly TRBD1 for D (5 bases). The CDR3 runs 15 residues. Germline loops: CDR1 KGHSH, CDR2 LQKENI. Trimming shortened V by 2 bases and J by 0 bases, and 10 bases separated the two germline ends. CDR3 in DNA: TGTGCCAGCTCACCAGCAGGGCGTATGAACACTGAAGCTTTCTTT. Translated, it gives CASSPAGRMNTEAFF.

The J gene is TRBJ2-1, the V gene TRBV30, with D perhaps matching TRBD1 or TRBD2 (6 bases each). V was pared by 7 bases and J by 4 bases, with 17 bases between. The length of the CDR3 is 14 residues. Germline V gene data show CDR1 as GTSNPN and CDR2 as SVGIG (reference sequence). The CDR3 sequence: CASTFAGHYNEQFF. The CDR3 DNA reads TGTGCCTCTACTTTTGCGGGACATTACAATGAGCAGTTCTTC.

The genes are TRBV18 and TRBJ1-1; D is possibly TRBD1 (6 bases). CDR1 is KGHSH and CDR2 is LQKENI in the germline V gene. The CDR3 runs 15 residues. The V and J ends lost 6 bases and 3 bases respectively, with 17 bases between them. The CDR3 sequence is CASSPEWAGDTEAFF. CDR3 DNA: TGTGCCAGCTCTCCTGAGTGGGCAGGGGACACTGAAGCTTTCTTT.

The sample holds one count of this clone. The same CDR3 arises from other DNA sequences in this sample as well. CDR3 residues: CASSDPPMNTEAFF. DNA for the CDR3: TGTGCCAGCAGTGACCCTCCTATGAACACTGAAGCTTTCTTT. V and J are TRBV2 and TRBJ1-1; D unresolved. Per germline, CDR1 SNHLY and CDR2 FYNNEI. This CDR3 has 14 amino acids. Trimming removed 3 bases from V and 0 bases from J, with 8 bases in between. Full variable domain (missing parts from reference TRBV2 and TRBJ1-1): EPEVTQTPSHQVTQMGQEVILRCVPISNHLYFYWYRQILGQKVEFLVSFYNNEISEKSEIFDDQFSVERPDGSNFTLKIRSTKLEDSAMYFCASSDPPMNTEAFFGQGTRLTVV.

The chain combines TRBV27 with TRBJ2-7, with TRBD2 matching over 8 bases. J gave up 1 base and V 8 bases, and 7 bases lay outside the gene matches. This CDR3 is built from 14 residues. Germline CDR1 is MNHEY and CDR2 is SMNVEV (reference sequence). Written as DNA, the CDR3 is TGTGCCAGCTCCGGGACTAGTTCTTCCTACGAGCAGTACTTC. Amino acid sequence: CASSGTSSSYEQYF.

The CDR3 DNA sequence: TGTGCCAGCAGACCTGGCCGGACAGGATTCAATCAGCCCCAGCATTTT. Translation: CASRPGRTGFNQPQHF. V is TRBV28 and J is TRBJ1-5; 7 positions match TRBD1. Germline V lookup: CDR1 MDHEN, CDR2 SYDVKM. The V and J ends lost 6 bases and 3 bases, in that order; junction bases with no gene match: 11. CDR3 length: 16 amino acids.

The chain joins TRBV12-2 to TRBJ1-1. TRBV12-2 is a pseudogene segment. The length of the CDR3 is 13 residues. The CDR3 is CASLPEGRTEAFF. CDR3 in DNA: TGTGCAAGTCTCCCAGAGGGACGCACTGAAGCTTTCTTT.

This clone was observed once. The gene calls are TRBV5-6 and TRBJ2-7, with D possibly being TRBD2 (5 bases). The V gene lost 4 bases and the J gene lost 2 bases, with 28 bases spanning the gap. The CDR3 runs 19 residues. Germline CDR1 reads SGHDT; CDR2 reads YYEEEE. The CDR3 DNA sequence: TGTGCCAGCAGCCGGGCGGGTTTCGTCGTCGGAAGGACCGCCTACGAGCAGTACTTC. It encodes CASSRAGFVVGRTAYEQYF. Full variable domain (outside the CDR3, taken from reference TRBV5-6 and TRBJ2-7): DAGVTQSPTHLIKTRGQQVTLRCSPKSGHDTVSWYQQALGQGPQFIFQYYEEEERQRGNFPDRFSGHQFPNYSSELNVNALLLGDSALYLCASSRAGFVVGRTAYEQYFGPGTRLTVT.

This sequence joins TRBV7-6 and TRBJ2-6; TRBD2 is a possible D gene (5 bases). CDR3 length: 15 amino acids. The V end lost 0 bases, the J end lost 4 bases, and 7 bases lay between the germline ends. CDR1 and CDR2 from the germline V gene are SGHVS and FNYEAQ. The CDR3 is CASSLAAAGANVLTF. CDR3 DNA: TGTGCCAGCAGCTTAGCAGCGGCAGGGGCCAACGTCCTGACTTTC.

The chain links TRBV7-8 to TRBJ2-7; 11 bases are shared with TRBD1. The CDR3 has 16 residues. Trimming removed 2 bases from V and 2 bases from J; junction bases left unmatched: 5. Per germline, CDR1 SGHVS and CDR2 FQNEAQ. The DNA for the CDR3 is TGTGCCAGCAGCTTATTCCGGGACAGGGGGACCTACGAGCAGTACTTC. Translated: CASSLFRDRGTYEQYF.

The genes are TRBV28 and TRBJ2-7; 7 nucleotides match TRBD1. Losses at the gene ends were 8 bases for V and 9 bases for J; bases not matched to a gene: 16. The germline gives CDR1 MDHEN, CDR2 SYDVKM. The CDR3 is made up of 14 amino acids. CDR3 sequence reads: CASGTATGLDRQYF. CDR3 sequence (DNA): TGTGCCAGCGGAACCGCGACAGGGTTAGACCGGCAGTACTTC. Supplemented by reference TRBV28 and TRBJ2-7, the full variable domain reads DVKVTQSSRYLVKRTGEKVFLECVQDMDHENMFWYRQDPGLGLRLIYFSYDVKMKEKGDIPEGYSVSREKKERFSLILESASTNQTSMYLCASGTATGLDRQYFGPGTRLTVT.

This sequence joins TRBV11-2 and TRBJ2-5; 8 positions match TRBD1. The tail of the sequence fits TRBJ2-7 better, so the J call may be wrong. The germline gives CDR1 SGHAT, CDR2 FQNNGV. This CDR3 contains 15 residues. CDR3 amino acids: CASSPRQGSPYEQYF. CDR3 sequence (DNA): TGTGCCAGCAGCCCGAGACAGGGGTCGCCTTACGAGCAGTACTTC.